This record covers a single T cell receptor (beta chain). Produced via immunoSEQ multiplex PCR; TCRdb's table is partial and in-frame only. The repertoire holds 260,000 or so clones, over 75% seen once, with almost 9.5% in the top ten. The CDR3 covers 16 residues. Germline values: CDR1 SGHVS, CDR2 FNYEAQ. J gave up 0 bases and V 5 bases, and 6 bases lay outside the gene matches. This record comes from a study of blood T cell repertoires in COVID-19. Looking at the study overall: There were acute and convalescent COVID-19 samples, and they came from the United States, Italy and Spain.

What was sequenced was peripheral blood. This chain links TRBV7-6 with TRBJ2-3; 9 bases line up with TRBD1. The source of this sequence is a young man with active or convalescent COVID-19. The CDR3 region has the DNA TGTGCCAGCAGCACCACAGGGGGCGTGAGCACAGATACGCAGTATTTT. Translating it yields CASSTTGGVSTDTQYF. The full variable domain, rest sourced from reference TRBV7-6 and TRBJ2-3, is GAGVSQSPRYKVTKRGQDVALRCDPISGHVSLYWYRQALGQGPEFLTYFNYEAQQDKSGLPNDRFSAERPEGSISTLTIQRTEQRDSAMYRCASSTTGGVSTDTQYFGPGTRLTVL.